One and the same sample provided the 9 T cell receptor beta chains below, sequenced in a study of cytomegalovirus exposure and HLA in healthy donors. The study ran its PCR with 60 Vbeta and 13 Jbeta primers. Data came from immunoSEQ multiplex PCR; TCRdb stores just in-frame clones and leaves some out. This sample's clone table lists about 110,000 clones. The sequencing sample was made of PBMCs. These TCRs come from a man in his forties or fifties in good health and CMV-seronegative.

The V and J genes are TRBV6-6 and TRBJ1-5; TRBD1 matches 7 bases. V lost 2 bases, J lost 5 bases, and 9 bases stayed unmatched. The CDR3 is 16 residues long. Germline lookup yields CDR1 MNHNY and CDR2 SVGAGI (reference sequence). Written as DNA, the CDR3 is TGTGCCAGCAGTTACCCTCCCGGGACAGTAGATCAGCCCCAGCATTTT. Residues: CASSYPPGTVDQPQHF.

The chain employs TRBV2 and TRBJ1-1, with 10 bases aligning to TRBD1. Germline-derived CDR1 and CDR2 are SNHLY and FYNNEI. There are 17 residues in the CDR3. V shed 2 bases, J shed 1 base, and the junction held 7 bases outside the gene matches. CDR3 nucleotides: TGTGCCAGCAGTGAACCCGGGACAGGGGTACAGAACACTGAAGCTTTCTTT. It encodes CASSEPGTGVQNTEAFF. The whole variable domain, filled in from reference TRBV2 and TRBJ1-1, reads EPEVTQTPSHQVTQMGQEVILRCVPISNHLYFYWYRQILGQKVEFLVSFYNNEISEKSEIFDDQFSVERPDGSNFTLKIRSTKLEDSAMYFCASSEPGTGVQNTEAFFGQGTRLTVV.

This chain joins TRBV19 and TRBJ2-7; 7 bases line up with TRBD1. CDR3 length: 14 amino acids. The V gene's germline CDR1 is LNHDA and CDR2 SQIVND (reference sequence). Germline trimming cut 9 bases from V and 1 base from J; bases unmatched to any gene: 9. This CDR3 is CASRLRDRSYEQYF. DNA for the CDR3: TGTGCCAGCAGACTCCGGGACAGATCCTACGAGCAGTACTTC.

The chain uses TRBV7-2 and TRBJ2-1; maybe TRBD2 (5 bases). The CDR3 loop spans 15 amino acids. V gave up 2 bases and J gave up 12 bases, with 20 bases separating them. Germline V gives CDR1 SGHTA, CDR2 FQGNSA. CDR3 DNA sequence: TGTGCCAGCAGCTTAATCCTGGGCCCAGAGGGTGGGCAGTTCTTC. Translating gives CASSLILGPEGGQFF.

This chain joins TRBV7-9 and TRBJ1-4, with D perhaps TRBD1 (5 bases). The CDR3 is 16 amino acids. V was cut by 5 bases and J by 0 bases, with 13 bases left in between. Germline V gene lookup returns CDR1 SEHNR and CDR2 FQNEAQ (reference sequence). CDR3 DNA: TGTGCCAGCAGCCCCCAGGGTCGTGCAACTAATGAAAAACTGTTTTTT. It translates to CASSPQGRATNEKLFF.

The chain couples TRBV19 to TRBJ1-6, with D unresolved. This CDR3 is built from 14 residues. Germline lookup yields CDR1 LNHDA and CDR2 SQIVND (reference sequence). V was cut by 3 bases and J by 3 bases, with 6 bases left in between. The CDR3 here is CASSMGSYNSPLHF. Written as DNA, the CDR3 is TGTGCCAGTAGTATGGGCAGCTATAATTCACCCCTCCACTTT.

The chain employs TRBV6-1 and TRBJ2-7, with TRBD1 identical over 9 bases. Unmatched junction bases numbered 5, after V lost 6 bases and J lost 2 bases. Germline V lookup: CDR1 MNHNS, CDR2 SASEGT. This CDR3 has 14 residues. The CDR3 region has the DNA TGTGCCAGCAGCGAGGACAGGGGTACCTACGAGCAGTACTTC. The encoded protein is CASSEDRGTYEQYF.

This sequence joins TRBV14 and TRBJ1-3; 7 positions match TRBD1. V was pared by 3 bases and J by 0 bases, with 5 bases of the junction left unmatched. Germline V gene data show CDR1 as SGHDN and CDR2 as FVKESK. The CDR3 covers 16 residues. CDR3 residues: CASSQAGGSSGNTIYF. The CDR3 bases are TGTGCCAGCAGCCAGGCAGGGGGAAGCTCTGGAAACACCATATATTTT.

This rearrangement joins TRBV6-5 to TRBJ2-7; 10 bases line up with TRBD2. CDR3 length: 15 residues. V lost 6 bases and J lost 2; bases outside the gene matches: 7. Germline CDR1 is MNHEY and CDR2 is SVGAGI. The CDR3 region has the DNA TGTGCCAGCAGACGGACTAGCGGAACTGCCTACGAGCAGTACTTC. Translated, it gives CASRRTSGTAYEQYF.